This T cell receptor beta chain came from a study of blood T cell repertoires in COVID-19. Only in-frame clones appear in the TCRdb table, and some are missing; sequencing was by immunoSEQ multiplex PCR. Among under 250,000 clones, around nine tenths were seen once, and the ten largest hold about 4%. The clonotype originates from a woman aged 25 to 45 who had been exposed to COVID-19. Sequenced input: PBMCs or T cells enriched from blood (not recorded which).

The CDR3 DNA reads as TGCGCCAGCGTGGGACAGGGGTTGTCTGGGGCCAACGTCCTGACTTTC. Translating gives CASVGQGLSGANVLTF. V usage is TRBV4-1 and J usage is TRBJ2-6; 10 nucleotides align to TRBD1. Germline trimming cut 8 bases from V and 1 base from J; bases unmatched to any gene: 5. From germline, CDR1 is MGHRA and CDR2 YSYEKL. The CDR3 is 16 amino acids.